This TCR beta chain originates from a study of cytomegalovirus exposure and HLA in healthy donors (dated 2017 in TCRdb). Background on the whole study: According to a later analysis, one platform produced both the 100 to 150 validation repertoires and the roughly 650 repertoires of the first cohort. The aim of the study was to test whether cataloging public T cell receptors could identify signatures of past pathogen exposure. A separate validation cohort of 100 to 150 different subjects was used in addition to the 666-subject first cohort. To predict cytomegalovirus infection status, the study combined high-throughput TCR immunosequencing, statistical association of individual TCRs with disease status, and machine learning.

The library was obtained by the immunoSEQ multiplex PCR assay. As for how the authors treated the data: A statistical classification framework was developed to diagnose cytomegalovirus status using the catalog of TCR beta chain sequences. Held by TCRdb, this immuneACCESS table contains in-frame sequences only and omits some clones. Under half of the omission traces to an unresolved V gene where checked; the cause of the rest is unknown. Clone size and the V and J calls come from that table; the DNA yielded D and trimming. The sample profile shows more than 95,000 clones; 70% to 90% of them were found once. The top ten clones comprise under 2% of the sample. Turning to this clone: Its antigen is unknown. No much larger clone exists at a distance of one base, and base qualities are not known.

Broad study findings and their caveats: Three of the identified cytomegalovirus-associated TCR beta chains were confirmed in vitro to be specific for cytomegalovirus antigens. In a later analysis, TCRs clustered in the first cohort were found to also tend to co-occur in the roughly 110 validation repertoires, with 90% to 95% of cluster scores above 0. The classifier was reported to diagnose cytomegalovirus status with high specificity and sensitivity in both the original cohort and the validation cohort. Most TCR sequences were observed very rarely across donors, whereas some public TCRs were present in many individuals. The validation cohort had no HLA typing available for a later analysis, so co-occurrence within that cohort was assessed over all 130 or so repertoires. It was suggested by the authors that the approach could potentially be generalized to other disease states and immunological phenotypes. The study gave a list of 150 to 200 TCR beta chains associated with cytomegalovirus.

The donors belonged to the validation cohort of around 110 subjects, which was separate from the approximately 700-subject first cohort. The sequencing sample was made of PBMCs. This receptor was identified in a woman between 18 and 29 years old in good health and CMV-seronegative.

CDR3 loop: CASSLDRGWETQYF. The nucleotides read TGCGCCAGCAGCCTAGACAGGGGGTGGGAGACCCAGTACTTC. The receptor chain draws on TRBV4-1 and TRBJ2-5, and 9 junctional nucleotides match TRBD1. From a lookup of the germline V gene, CDR1 and CDR2 are MGHRA and YSYEKL. V is cut back by 4 bases and J by 5 bases, with 5 bases in the junction unmatched. From the cysteine up to the phenylalanine, the CDR3 has a length of 14 residues. The only DNA kept is the CDR3, 42 bases in frame from the first base.